This T cell receptor beta chain was observed in a study of blood T cell repertoires in COVID-19. At the level of the study: From T cells, B-cell-depleted T cells, or PBMCs came the material, which was cDNA or gDNA.

Original handling: Researchers report that nucleated cell counts were estimated from reference gene primer amplification. Profiling relied on immunoSEQ multiplex PCR, and the TCRdb table lists in-frame clones only, not all of them. The V and J calls and the clone size are those of that table, but D and trimming were determined from the DNA. The table has approximately 150,000 clones, about nine tenths seen once. Those enrolled, adults aged roughly 18 to 89 years, came from under 25 US areas. The TCR sequence derives from a woman aged 40 to 55 who had been exposed to COVID-19. Specimen: PBMCs or T cells enriched from blood (not recorded which).

The CDR3 region has the DNA TGTGCCAGCACCAAGAACACTGAAGCTTTCTTT. It specifies CASTKNTEAFF. The genes are TRBV12-3 or TRBV12-4 and TRBJ1-1; no clear D. V lost 7 bases and J lost 1, with 4 bases in between. CDR3 length equals 11 residues.